This entry is about one TCR beta chain. It was roughly 0.3 ug DNA, 25,000 to 35,000 T cell genomes, that went into each replicate PCR of unsorted PBMC. Using ten immunoSEQ deep assay plates, investigators sequenced unsorted PBMC DNA. Libraries were prepared by immunoSEQ multiplex PCR; TCRdb keeps only in-frame clonotypes and omits some of them. The sample records 450,000 to 600,000 clones, about 80% being singletons. The sample comes from a study of shared clonotypes between healthy human individuals. Unsorted samples, those not sorted, used approximately 100 million PBMCs for genomic DNA. V was pared by 2 bases and J by 1 base, with 5 bases between. Germline CDR1 reads SQVTM; CDR2 reads ANQGSEA. The CDR3 spans 12 residues.

J is TRBJ1-1 and V is TRBV29-1; the D is unclear. What was sequenced was PBMCs. The sequence was collected from a woman in her forties in good health. Some clones in this sample may be carry-over from other donors' samples. CDR3 bases: TGCAGCGTTGAACCGGGGAACACTGAAGCTTTCTTT. Protein product: CSVEPGNTEAFF.